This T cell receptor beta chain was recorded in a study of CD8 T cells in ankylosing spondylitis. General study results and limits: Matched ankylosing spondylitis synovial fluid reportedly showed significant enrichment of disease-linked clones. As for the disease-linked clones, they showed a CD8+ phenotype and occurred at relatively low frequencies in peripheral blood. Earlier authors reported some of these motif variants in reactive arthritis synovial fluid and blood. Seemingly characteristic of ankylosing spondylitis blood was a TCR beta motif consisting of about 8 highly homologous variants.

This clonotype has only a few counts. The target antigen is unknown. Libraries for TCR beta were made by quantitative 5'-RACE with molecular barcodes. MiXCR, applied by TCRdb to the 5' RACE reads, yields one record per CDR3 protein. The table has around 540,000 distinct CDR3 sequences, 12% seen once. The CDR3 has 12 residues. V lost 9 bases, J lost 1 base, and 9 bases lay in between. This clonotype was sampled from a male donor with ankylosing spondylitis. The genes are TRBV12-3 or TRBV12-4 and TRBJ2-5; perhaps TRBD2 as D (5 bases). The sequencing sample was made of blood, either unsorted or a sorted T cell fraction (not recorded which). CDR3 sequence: CASSGIQETQYF. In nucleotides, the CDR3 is TGTGCCAGTTCCGGGATCCAAGAGACCCAGTACTTC.